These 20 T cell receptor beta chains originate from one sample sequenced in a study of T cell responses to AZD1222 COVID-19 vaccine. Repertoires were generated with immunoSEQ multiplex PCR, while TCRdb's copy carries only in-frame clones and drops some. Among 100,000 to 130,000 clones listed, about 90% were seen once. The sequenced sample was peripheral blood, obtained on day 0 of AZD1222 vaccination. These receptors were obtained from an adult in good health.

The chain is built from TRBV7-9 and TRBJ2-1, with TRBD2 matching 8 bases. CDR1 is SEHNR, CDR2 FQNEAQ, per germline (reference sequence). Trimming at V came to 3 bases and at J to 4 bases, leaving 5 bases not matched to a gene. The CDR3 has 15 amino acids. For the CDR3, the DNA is TGTGCCAGCAGCTTTAGCGGGGATCCTTACAATGAGCAGTTCTTC. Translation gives CASSFSGDPYNEQFF.

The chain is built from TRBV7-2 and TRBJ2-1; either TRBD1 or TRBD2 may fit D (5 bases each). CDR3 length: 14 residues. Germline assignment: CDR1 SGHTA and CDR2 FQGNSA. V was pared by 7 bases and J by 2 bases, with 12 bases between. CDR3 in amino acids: CASTPWGPYNEQFF. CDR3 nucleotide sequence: TGTGCCAGCACCCCCTGGGGACCCTACAATGAGCAGTTCTTC.

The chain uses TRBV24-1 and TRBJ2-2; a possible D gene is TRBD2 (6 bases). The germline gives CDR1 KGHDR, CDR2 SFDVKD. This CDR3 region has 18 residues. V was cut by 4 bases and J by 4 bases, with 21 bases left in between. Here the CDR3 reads CATSDPDERAASTGELFF. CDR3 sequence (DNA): TGTGCCACCAGTGACCCAGATGAGCGGGCAGCGAGCACCGGGGAGCTGTTTTTT.

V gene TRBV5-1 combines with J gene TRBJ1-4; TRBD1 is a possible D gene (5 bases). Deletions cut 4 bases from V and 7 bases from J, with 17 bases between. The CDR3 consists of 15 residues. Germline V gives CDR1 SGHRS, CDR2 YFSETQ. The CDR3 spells CASSPATEGREKLFF. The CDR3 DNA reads TGCGCCAGCAGCCCCGCCACCGAGGGACGTGAAAAACTGTTTTTT.

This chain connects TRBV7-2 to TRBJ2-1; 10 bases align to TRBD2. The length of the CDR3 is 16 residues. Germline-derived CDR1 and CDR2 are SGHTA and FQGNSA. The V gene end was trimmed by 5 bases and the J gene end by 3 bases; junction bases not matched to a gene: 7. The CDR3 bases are TGTGCCAGCAGCCCTCGGACTAGCGGAAACTACAATGAGCAGTTCTTC. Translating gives CASSPRTSGNYNEQFF. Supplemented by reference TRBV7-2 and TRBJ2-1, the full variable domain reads GAGVSQSPSNKVTEKGKDVELRCDPISGHTALYWYRQSLGQGLEFLIYFQGNSAPDKSGLPSDRFSAERTGGSVSTLTIQRTQQEDSAVYLCASSPRTSGNYNEQFFGPGTRLTVL.

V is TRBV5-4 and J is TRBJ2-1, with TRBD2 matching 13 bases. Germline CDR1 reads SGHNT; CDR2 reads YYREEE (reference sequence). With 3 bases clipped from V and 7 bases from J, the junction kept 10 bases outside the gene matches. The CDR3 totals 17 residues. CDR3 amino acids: CASSSGLAGETGNEQFF. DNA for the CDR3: TGTGCCAGCAGCTCTGGACTAGCGGGAGAGACAGGTAATGAGCAGTTCTTC.

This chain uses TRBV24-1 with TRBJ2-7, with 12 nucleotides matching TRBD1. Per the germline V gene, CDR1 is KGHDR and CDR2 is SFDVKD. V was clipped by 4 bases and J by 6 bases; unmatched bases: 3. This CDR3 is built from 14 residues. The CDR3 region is CATSEEGQGAEQYF. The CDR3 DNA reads TGTGCCACCAGTGAAGAGGGACAGGGGGCCGAGCAGTACTTC.

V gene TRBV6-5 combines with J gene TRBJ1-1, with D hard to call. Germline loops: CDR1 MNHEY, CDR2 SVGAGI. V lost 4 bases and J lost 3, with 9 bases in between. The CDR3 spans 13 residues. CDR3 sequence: CASSFAQDTEAFF. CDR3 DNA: TGTGCCAGCAGTTTTGCCCAGGACACTGAAGCTTTCTTT.

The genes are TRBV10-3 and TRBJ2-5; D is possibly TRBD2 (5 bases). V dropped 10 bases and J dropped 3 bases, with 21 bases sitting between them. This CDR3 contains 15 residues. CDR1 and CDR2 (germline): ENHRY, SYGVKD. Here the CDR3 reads CANSRGLAAKETQYF. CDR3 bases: TGTGCCAACTCCCGGGGTCTAGCCGCTAAAGAGACCCAGTACTTC.

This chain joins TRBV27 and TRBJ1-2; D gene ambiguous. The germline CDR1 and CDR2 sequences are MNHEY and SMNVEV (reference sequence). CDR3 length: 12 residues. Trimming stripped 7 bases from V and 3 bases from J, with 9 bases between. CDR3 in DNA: TGTGCCAGCACCGGGTGGGACTATGGCTACACCTTC. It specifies CASTGWDYGYTF.

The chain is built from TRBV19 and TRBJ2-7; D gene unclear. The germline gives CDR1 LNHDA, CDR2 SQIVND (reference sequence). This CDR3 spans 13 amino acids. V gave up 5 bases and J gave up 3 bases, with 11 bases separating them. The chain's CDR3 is CASSPKNDYEQYF. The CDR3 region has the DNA TGTGCCAGTAGTCCCAAGAACGACTACGAGCAGTACTTC.

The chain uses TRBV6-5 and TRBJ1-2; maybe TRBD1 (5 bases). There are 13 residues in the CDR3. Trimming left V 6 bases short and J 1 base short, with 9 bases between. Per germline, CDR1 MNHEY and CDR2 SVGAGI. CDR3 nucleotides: TGTGCCAGCAGAGAGACAGTTAACTATGGCTACACCTTC. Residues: CASRETVNYGYTF.

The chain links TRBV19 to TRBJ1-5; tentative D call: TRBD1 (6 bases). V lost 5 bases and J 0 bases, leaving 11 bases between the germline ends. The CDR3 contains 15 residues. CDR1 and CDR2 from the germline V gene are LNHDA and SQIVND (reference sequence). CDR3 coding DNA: TGTGCCAGTAGTCCCGACAGGAATAGCAATCAGCCCCAGCATTTT. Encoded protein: CASSPDRNSNQPQHF.

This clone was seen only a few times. In nucleotides, the CDR3 is TGTGCCAGCAGCGCCGACAGGGCCTTCTATGGCTACACCTTC. This sequence encodes CASSADRAFYGYTF. The chain employs TRBV9 and TRBJ1-2; 7 bases fit TRBD1. V was pared by 3 bases and J by 4 bases, with 6 bases of the junction left unmatched. The CDR3 has 14 residues. The germline V gene encodes CDR1 SGDLS and CDR2 YYNGEE. Full variable domain (missing parts from reference TRBV9 and TRBJ1-2): DSGVTQTPKHLITATGQRVTLRCSPRSGDLSVYWYQQSLDQGLQFLIQYYNGEERAKGNILERFSAQQFPDLHSELNLSSLELGDSALYFCASSADRAFYGYTFGSGTRLTVV.

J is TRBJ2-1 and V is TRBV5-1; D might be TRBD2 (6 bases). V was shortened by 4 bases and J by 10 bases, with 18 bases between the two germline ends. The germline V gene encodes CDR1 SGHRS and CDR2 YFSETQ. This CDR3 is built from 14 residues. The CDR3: CASSPDGGPGEQFF. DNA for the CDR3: TGCGCCAGCAGCCCCGACGGGGGTCCAGGGGAGCAGTTCTTC.

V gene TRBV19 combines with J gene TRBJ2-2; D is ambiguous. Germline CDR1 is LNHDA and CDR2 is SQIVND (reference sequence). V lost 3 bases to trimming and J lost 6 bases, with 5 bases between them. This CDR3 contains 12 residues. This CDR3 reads CASSMHAGELFF. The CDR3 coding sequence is TGTGCCAGTAGTATGCACGCCGGGGAGCTGTTTTTT.

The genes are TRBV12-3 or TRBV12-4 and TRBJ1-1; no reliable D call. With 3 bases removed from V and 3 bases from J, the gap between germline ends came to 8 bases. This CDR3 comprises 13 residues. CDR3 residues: CASSFQRDTEAFF. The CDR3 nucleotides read TGTGCCAGCAGTTTCCAGCGAGACACTGAAGCTTTCTTT.

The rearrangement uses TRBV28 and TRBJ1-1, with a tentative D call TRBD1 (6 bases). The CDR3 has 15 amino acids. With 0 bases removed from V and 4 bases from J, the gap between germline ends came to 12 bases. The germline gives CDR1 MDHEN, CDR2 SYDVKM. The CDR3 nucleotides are TGTGCCAGCAGTTTATGGCGTGGGGGCGGCACTGAAGCTTTCTTT. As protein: CASSLWRGGGTEAFF. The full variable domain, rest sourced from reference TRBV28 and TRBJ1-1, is DVKVTQSSRYLVKRTGEKVFLECVQDMDHENMFWYRQDPGLGLRLIYFSYDVKMKEKGDIPEGYSVSREKKERFSLILESASTNQTSMYLCASSLWRGGGTEAFFGQGTRLTVV.

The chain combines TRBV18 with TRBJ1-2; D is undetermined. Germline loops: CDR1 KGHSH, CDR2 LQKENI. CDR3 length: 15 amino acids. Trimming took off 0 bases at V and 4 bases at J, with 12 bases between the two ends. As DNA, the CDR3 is TGTGCCAGCTCACCACCGTCTCAGGTCGTCTATGGCTACACCTTC. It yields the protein CASSPPSQVVYGYTF.

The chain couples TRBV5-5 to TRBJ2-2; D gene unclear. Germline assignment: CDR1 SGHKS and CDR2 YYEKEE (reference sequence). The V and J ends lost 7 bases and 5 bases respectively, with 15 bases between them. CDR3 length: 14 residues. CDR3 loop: CASVRSVETGELFF. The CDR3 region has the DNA TGTGCCAGCGTCCGTAGTGTTGAAACCGGGGAGCTGTTTTTT.